This T cell receptor (beta chain) was sequenced for a study of blood T cell repertoires in COVID-19. On the study more broadly: COVID-19 samples from acute and convalescent phases originated in the United States, Italy and Spain. From T cells, B-cell-depleted T cells, or PBMCs came the material, which was cDNA or gDNA.

Source study methods: Amplification with reference gene primers provided the estimates of nucleated cell counts. Assay used: immunoSEQ multiplex PCR; TCRdb lists only in-frame clones, some missing. The D gene and trimming were derived from the DNA, and the V and J assignments and clone size from that table. The sample gives about 59,000 clones, less than 90% of which show up once; around 5.5% is in the top ten. The germline CDR1 and CDR2 sequences are SQVTM and ANQGSEA. Trimming took off 6 bases at V and 5 bases at J, with 16 bases between the two ends. The CDR3 is 13 residues long. The receptor was isolated from a man older than 75 in a cohort sampled during active COVID-19. Sequencing was carried out using peripheral blood. The V call is TRBV29-1, the J call TRBJ1-2; perhaps TRBD1 as D (6 bases). The CDR3 DNA is TGCAGCGTCGAGGGGGGGGATGTTTATGGCTACACCTTC. It is translated as CSVEGGDVYGYTF. Filled out from reference TRBV29-1 and TRBJ1-2, the complete variable domain reads SAVISQKPSRDICQRGTSLTIQCQVDSQVTMMFWYRQQPGQSLTLIATANQGSEATYESGFVIDKFPISRPNLTFSTLTVSNMSPEDSSIYLCSVEGGDVYGYTFGSGTRLTVV.